The source of this T cell receptor (beta chain) is a study of identical twins. CDR3 length: 17 residues. CDR1 is SGHRS, CDR2 YFSETQ, per germline. V was clipped by 0 bases and J by 7 bases; unmatched bases: 5. Healthy Caucasians provided all donations. Template switching added a universal primer site, and cDNA bore unique molecular identifiers. From the 5' RACE reads, TCRdb called clonotypes with MiXCR, one entry per CDR3 protein. The table lists about 690,000 distinct CDR3 sequences, 5.5% to 6.5% of them singletons. There are a few counts of this clonotype. The sample taken for sequencing was naive T cells sorted from blood. This receptor was identified in a man younger than 35 in good health. V is TRBV5-1 and J is TRBJ2-1, with 15 bases fitting TRBD2. The CDR3 loop is CASSLDSGLAGGNEQFF. CDR3 DNA: TGCGCCAGCAGCTTGGACTCGGGACTAGCGGGAGGTAATGAGCAGTTCTTC.